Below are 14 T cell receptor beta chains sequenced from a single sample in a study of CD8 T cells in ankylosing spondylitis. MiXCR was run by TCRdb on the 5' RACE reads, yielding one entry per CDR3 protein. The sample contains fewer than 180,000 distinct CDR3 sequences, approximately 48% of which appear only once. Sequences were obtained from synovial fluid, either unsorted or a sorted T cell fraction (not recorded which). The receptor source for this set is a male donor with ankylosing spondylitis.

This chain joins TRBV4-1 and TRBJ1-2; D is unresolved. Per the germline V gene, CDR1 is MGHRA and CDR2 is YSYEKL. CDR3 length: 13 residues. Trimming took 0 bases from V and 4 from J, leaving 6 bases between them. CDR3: CASSQDNSYGYTF. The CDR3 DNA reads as TGCGCCAGCAGCCAAGACAACAGCTATGGCTACACCTTC.

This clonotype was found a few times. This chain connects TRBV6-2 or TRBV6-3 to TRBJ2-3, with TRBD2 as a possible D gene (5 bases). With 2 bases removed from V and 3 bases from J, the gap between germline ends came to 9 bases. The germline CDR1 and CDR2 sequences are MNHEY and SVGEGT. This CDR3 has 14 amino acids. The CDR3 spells CASSYERETDTQYF. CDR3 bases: TGTGCCAGCAGTTACGAGAGGGAGACAGATACGCAGTATTTT.

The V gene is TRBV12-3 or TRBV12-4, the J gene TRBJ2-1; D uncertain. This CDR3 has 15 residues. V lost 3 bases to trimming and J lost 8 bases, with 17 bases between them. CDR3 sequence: CASSFPQASWDEQFF. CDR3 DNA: TGTGCCAGCAGTTTTCCCCAAGCCTCCTGGGATGAGCAGTTCTTC.

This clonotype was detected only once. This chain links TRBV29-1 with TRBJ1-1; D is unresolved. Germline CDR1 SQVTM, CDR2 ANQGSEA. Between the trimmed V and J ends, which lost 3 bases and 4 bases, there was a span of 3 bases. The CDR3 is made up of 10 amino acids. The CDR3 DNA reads TGCAGCGTTGAGGTCACTGAAGCTTTCTTT. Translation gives CSVEVTEAFF. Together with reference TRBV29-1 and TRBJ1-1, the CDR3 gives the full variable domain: SAVISQKPSRDICQRGTSLTIQCQVDSQVTMMFWYRQQPGQSLTLIATANQGSEATYESGFVIDKFPISRPNLTFSTLTVSNMSPEDSSIYLCSVEVTEAFFGQGTRLTVV.

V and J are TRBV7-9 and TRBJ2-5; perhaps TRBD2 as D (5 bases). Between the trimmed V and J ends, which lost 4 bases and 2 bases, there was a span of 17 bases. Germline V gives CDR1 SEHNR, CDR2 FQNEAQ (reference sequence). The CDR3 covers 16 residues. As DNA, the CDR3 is TGTGCCAGCAGCTCCCTCCGCTGGGAGCTACAAGAGACCCAGTACTTC. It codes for CASSSLRWELQETQYF.

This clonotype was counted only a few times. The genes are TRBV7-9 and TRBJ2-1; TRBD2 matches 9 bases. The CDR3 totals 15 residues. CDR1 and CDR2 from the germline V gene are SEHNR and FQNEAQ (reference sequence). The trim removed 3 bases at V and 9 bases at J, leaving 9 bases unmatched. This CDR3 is CASSFLAGIAGEQFF. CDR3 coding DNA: TGTGCCAGCAGCTTCCTAGCGGGGATAGCGGGTGAGCAGTTCTTC.

The CDR3 reads CASSQDPSGWWYSPLHF. CDR3 DNA sequence: TGCGCCAGCAGCCAAGATCCTTCCGGGTGGTGGTATTCACCCCTCCACTTT. The rearrangement links TRBV4-1 to TRBJ1-6; D is unresolved. Germline CDR1 is MGHRA and CDR2 is YSYEKL. The V end was cut by 0 bases, the J end by 8 bases, with 17 bases between. The CDR3 sequence is 17 residues long.

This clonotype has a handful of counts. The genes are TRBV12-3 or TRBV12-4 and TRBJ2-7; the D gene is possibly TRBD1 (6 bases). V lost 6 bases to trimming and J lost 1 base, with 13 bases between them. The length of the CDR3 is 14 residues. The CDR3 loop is CASSQGWGSYEQYF. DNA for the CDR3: TGTGCCAGCAGCCAGGGGTGGGGGTCCTACGAGCAGTACTTC.

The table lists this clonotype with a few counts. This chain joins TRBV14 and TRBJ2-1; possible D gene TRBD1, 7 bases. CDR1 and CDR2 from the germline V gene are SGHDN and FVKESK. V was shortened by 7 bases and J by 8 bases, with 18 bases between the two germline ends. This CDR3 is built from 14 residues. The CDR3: CASTGRDSRDEQFF. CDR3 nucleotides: TGTGCCAGCACGGGGCGGGACAGCCGTGATGAGCAGTTCTTC.

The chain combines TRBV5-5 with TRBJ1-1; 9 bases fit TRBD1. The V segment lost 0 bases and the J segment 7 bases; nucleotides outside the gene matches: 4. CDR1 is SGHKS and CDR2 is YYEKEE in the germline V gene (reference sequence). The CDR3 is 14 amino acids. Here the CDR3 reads CASSLGQGVGEAFF. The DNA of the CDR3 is TGTGCCAGCAGCTTGGGACAGGGGGTAGGTGAAGCTTTCTTT.

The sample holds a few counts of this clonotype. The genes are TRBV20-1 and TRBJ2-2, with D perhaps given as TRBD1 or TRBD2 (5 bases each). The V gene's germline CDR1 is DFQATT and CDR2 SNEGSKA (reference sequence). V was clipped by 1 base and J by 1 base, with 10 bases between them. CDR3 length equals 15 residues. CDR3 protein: CSARVQGENTGELFF. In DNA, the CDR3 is TGCAGTGCTAGAGTGCAGGGAGAGAACACCGGGGAGCTGTTTTTT.

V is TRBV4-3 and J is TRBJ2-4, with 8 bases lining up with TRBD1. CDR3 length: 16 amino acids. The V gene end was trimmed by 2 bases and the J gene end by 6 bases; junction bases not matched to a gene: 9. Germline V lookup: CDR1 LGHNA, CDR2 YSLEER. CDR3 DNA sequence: TGCGCCAGCAGCCAATCTCCTGGACAGGGTGGAAACATTCAGTACTTC. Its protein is CASSQSPGQGGNIQYF.

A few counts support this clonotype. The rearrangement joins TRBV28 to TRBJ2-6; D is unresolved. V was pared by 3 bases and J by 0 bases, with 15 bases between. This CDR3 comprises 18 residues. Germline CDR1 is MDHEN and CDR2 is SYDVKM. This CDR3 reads CASSFEQTLYSGANVLTF. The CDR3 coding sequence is TGTGCCAGCAGTTTTGAACAGACCCTCTACTCTGGGGCCAACGTCCTGACTTTC.

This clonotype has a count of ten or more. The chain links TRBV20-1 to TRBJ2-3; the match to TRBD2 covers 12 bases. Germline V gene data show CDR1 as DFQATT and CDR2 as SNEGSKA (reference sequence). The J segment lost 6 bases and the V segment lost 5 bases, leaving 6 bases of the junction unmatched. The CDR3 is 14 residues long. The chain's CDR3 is CSARLAGVGDTQYF. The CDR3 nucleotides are TGCAGTGCTCGACTAGCGGGAGTTGGGGATACGCAGTATTTT.